This T cell receptor beta chain was sequenced during a study of beta chain features in type 1 diabetes. Study conclusions and caveats: Reduced insertions and increased deletions marked VDJ junctions in type 1 diabetes patients. In all four CD4+ subsets, TCRB CDR3 length was significantly, moderately reduced in type 1 diabetes.

The V gene's germline CDR1 is LNHDA and CDR2 SQIVND (reference sequence). With 5 bases clipped from V and 3 bases from J, the junction kept 11 bases outside the gene matches. The CDR3 runs to 16 residues. In its sample, this clone was seen a few times. Its antigen is currently unknown. Expressed TCRB transcripts were sequenced after all isolated RNA was converted to cDNA. Assay used: immunoSEQ multiplex PCR; TCRdb lists only in-frame clones, some missing. The sample comprises some 410,000 clones, roughly 10% of which are singletons, and 0.045% to 0.05% rests with the top ten. The TCR comes from a woman aged 18-29 years in good health. This chain links TRBV19 with TRBJ2-7; TRBD1 matches at 9 bases. Sequencing was performed on naive CD4+ T cells from blood. The CDR3 DNA follows: TGTGCCAGTAGTCTAATACCCGGGACAGGGTACTACGAGCAGTACTTC. Translated, it gives CASSLIPGTGYYEQYF.